This T cell receptor (beta chain) was sequenced during a study of T cells in Graves' hyperthyroidism and ophthalmopathy. V dropped 5 bases and J dropped 5; count of bases not matched to a gene: 11. This CDR3 region has 16 residues. Germline V CDR1 and CDR2: MNHEY, SVGEGT. Hyperthyroidism, newly diagnosed and lasting under 2 months, affected patients aged 18 to 65. Diagnosis relied on clinical symptoms, serum thyroxine and TRAb, thyroid ultrasound and orbital computed tomography. General study findings and limits: The majority of expanded thyroid clonotypes above 0.001 also appeared in blood. Using 13 V-J features, a model discriminated ophthalmopathy from stable hyperthyroidism.

Amplified TCR beta CDR3 regions derived from RNA transcripts. The TCR CDR3 was amplified in a first-round RT-PCR using the HTBI primer set. TCRdb reprocessed the multiplex PCR reads via MiXCR and lists one record per CDR3 protein. Of 300,000 to 450,000 distinct CDR3 sequences in the sample, around an eighth were seen once. Concerning this clonotype: What it binds is not known.

The rearrangement links TRBV6-2 or TRBV6-3 to TRBJ2-3, with 9 bases lining up with TRBD2. Sequences were obtained from blood. The source of this sequence is a young man with Graves' hyperthyroidism that later progressed to Graves' ophthalmopathy. CDR3 sequence: CASSVLGGGARDTQYF. The CDR3 DNA sequence: TGTGCCAGCAGTGTACTCGGCGGGGGGGCTCGAGATACGCAGTATTTT.